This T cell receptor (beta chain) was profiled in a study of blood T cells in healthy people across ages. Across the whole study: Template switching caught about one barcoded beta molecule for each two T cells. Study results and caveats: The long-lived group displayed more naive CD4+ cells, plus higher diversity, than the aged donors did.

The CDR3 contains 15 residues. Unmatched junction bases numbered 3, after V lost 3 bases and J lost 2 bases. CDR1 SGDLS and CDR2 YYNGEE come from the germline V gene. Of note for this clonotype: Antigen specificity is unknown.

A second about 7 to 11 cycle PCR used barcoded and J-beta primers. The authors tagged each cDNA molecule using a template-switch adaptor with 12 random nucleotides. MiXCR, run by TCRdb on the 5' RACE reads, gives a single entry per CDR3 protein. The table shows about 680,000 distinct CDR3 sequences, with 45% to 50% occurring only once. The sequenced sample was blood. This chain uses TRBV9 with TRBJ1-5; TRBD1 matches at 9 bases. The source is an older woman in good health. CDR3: CASSAQGAGNQPQHF. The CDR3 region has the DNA TGTGCCAGCAGCGCACAGGGGGCAGGCAATCAGCCCCAGCATTTT.